This is a list of T cell receptor beta chains from one sample in a study of T cell repertoires in cytomegalovirus infection. From the reads, TCRdb called clonotypes with MiXCR, one entry per CDR3 protein. The table lists roughly 54,000 distinct CDR3 sequences, roughly 32% of them singletons, with roughly 70% in the top ten. These receptors are not linked to any known antigen. Sequenced: PBMCs, sequenced either directly or after in vitro stimulation (not recorded which). The receptors originated from a human donor in good health (CMV status not recorded). Some clones in this sample may be carry-over from other donors' samples. Each CDR3 is given with its conserved first and last residue. The D gene is left open where the match is weak. Clone size, where shown, is once, few, many, or a class for clones that have expanded.

CDR3 protein	CDR3 DNA	J gene	V gene	clone size	D gene	CDR3 length
CASRDGNIQYF	TGTGCCAGCAGGGACGGAAACATTCAGTACTTC	TRBJ2-4	TRBV6-6	-	-	11
CASSYSFGRALYEQYF	TGTGCCAGCAGTTACTCTTTCGGTAGGGCTTTGTACGAGCAGTACTTC	TRBJ2-7	TRBV6-5	many	-	16
CASSWRSGNTIYF	TGTGCCAGCAGTTGGCGCTCTGGAAACACCATATATTTT	TRBJ1-3	TRBV27	-	-	13
CATSDFDGGGGTDTQYF	TGTGCCACCAGTGATTTTGACGGGGGGGGGGGCACAGATACGCAGTATTTT	TRBJ2-3	TRBV24-1	-	TRBD2	17
CASSSRLAGLQETQYF	TGTGCCAGCAGTTCCAGACTAGCGGGGCTCCAAGAGACCCAGTACTTC	TRBJ2-5	TRBV6-6	-	TRBD2	16
CASSLGVGGMNTEAFF	TGTGCCAGCAGCTTAGGGGTGGGGGGCATGAACACTGAAGCTTTCTTT	TRBJ1-1	TRBV7-2	many	-	16
CASGLVLGQSYNEQFF	TGTGCTAGTGGTTTGGTTTTGGGACAGTCCTACAATGAGCAGTTCTTC	TRBJ2-1	TRBV12-5	-	TRBD1	16
CASSPPQGTDTQYF	TGCGCCAGCAGCCCGCCCCAGGGTACAGATACGCAGTATTTT	TRBJ2-3	TRBV4-1	few	-	14
CAISQGQGVYTQYF	TGTGCCATCAGCCAGGGACAGGGCGTATATACGCAGTATTTT	TRBJ2-3	TRBV10-3	-	TRBD1	14
CASSYSTRANTEAFF	TGTGCCAGCAGTTACTCTACAAGGGCGAACACTGAAGCTTTCTTT	TRBJ1-1	TRBV6-5	few	-	15
CATARGEQLADTQYF	TGCGCCACGGCGCGGGGGGAGCAGCTTGCAGATACGCAGTATTTT	TRBJ2-3	TRBV10-2	few	TRBD2	15
CASSPRLAGANEQFF	TGCGCCAGCAGCCCCCGACTAGCGGGAGCGAATGAGCAGTTCTTC	TRBJ2-1	TRBV5-1	-	TRBD2	15
CASSPGGAGPADTQYF	TGTGCCAGCAGTCCCGGGGGAGCGGGGCCGGCAGATACGCAGTATTTT	TRBJ2-3	TRBV12-3/TRBV12-4	-	TRBD2	16
CASTRTGYGYTF	TGTGCCAGCACCCGGACAGGGTATGGCTACACCTTC	TRBJ1-2	TRBV2	-	TRBD1	12
CASSSLLPRIGSPLHF	TGTGCCAGCAGCTCTCTCCTCCCTCGTATAGGGTCACCCCTCCACTTT	TRBJ1-6	TRBV6-1	many	-	16
CASSRSRDSYEQYF	TGTGCCAGTAGTCGGTCCCGGGACTCCTACGAGCAGTACTTC	TRBJ2-7	TRBV19	-	-	14
CASSPTGRNNSPLHF	TGTGCCAGCAGTCCGACAGGGCGGAATAATTCACCCCTCCACTTT	TRBJ1-6	TRBV27	-	TRBD1	15
CASSPYVDRGNQPQHF	TGTGCCAGCTCACCGTACGTGGACAGGGGGAATCAGCCCCAGCATTTT	TRBJ1-5	TRBV18	-	TRBD1	16
CASSLTFSGGTDTQYF	TGTGCCAGCAGCTTGACCTTTAGCGGGGGGACGGATACGCAGTATTTT	TRBJ2-3	TRBV7-2	many	TRBD2	16
CASSVTVGLNNSPLHF	TGTGCCAGCAGCGTAACGGTCGGGTTGAATAATTCACCCCTCCACTTT	TRBJ1-6	TRBV5-6	-	-	16
CSAGAGQTQYF	TGCAGTGCCGGAGCAGGTCAGACCCAGTACTTC	TRBJ2-5	TRBV20-1	-	-	11
CASSQVYDEQFF	TGCGCCAGCAGCCAAGTGTACGATGAGCAGTTCTTC	TRBJ2-1	TRBV4-1	few	-	12
CASSLASDTEAFF	TGCGCCAGCAGCTTGGCATCGGACACTGAAGCTTTCTTT	TRBJ1-1	TRBV5-1	-	-	13
CASSTDRANQPQHF	TGTGCCAGCAGCACTGACAGGGCCAATCAGCCCCAGCATTTT	TRBJ1-5	TRBV11-2	-	TRBD1	14
CASGLVGGRVTEAFF	TGTGCTAGTGGTTTGGTGGGCGGGAGGGTGACTGAAGCTTTCTTT	TRBJ1-1	TRBV12-5	-	-	15
CATSRTGTGNQPQHF	TGTGCCACCAGCAGAACCGGGACAGGGAACCAGCCCCAGCATTTT	TRBJ1-5	TRBV15	-	TRBD1	15